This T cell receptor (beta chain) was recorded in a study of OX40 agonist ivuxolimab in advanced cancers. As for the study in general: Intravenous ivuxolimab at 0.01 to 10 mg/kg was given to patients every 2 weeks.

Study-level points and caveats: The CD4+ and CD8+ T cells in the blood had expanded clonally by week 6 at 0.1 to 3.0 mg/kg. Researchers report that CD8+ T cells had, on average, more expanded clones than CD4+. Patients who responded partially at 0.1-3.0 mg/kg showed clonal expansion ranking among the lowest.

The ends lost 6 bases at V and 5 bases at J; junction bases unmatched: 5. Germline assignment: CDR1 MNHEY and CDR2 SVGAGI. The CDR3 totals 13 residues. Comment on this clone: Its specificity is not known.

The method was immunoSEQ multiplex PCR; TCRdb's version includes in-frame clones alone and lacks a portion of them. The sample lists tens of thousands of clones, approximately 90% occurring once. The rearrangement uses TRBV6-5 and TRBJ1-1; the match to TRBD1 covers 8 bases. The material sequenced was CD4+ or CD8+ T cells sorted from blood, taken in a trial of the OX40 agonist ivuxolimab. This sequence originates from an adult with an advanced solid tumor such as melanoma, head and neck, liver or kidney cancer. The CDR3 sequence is CASSPTGVTEAFF. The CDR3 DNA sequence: TGTGCCAGCAGCCCGACAGGGGTTACTGAAGCTTTCTTT.